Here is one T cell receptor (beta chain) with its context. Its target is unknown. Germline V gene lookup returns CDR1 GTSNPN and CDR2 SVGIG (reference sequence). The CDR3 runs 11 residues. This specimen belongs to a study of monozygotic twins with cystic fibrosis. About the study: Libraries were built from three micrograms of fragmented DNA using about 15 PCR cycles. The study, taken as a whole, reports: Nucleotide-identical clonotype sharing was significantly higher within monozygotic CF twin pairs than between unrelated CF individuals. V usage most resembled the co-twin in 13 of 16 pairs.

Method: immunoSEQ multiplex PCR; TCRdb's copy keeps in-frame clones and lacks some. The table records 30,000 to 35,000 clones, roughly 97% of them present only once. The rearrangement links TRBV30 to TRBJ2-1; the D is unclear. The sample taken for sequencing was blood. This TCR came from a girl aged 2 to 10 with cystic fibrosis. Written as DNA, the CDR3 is TGTGCACTGGGGATATACAATGAGCAGTTCTTC. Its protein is CALGIYNEQFF.